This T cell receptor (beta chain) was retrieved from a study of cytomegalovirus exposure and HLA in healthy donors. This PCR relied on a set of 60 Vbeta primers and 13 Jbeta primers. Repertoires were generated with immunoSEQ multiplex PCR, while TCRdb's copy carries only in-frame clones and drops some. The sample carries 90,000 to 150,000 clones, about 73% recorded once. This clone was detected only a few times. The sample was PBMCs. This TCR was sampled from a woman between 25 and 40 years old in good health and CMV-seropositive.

CDR3 residues: CASSPLTGSYGYTF. The CDR3 nucleotides read TGTGCCAGCAGTCCTTTGACAGGGAGCTATGGCTACACCTTC. The chain couples TRBV4-2 to TRBJ1-2; TRBD1 matches at 7 bases. The CDR3 covers 14 residues. CDR1 LGHNA and CDR2 YNFKEQ come from the germline V gene. The V gene end was trimmed by 6 bases and the J gene end by 4 bases; junction bases not matched to a gene: 8.